These 22 T cell receptor beta chains came from one sample sequenced in a study of CD8 T cells in ankylosing spondylitis. TCRdb processed the 5' RACE reads anew with MiXCR; each CDR3 protein has one entry. The repertoire holds 84,000 or so distinct CDR3 sequences, with around 25% as singletons. Sequencing was performed on blood, either unsorted or a sorted T cell fraction (not recorded which). The receptors here all came from a male donor with ankylosing spondylitis or in good health (not recorded which).

The genes are TRBV5-6 and TRBJ1-1; 7 nucleotides agree with TRBD1. With V trimmed by 3 bases and J by 1 base, 9 bases remained unmatched. Germline values: CDR1 SGHDT, CDR2 YYEEEE. CDR3 length: 16 amino acids. This CDR3 reads CASSYIPGQRNTEAFF. The CDR3 bases are TGTGCCAGCAGCTATATTCCGGGACAGAGGAACACTGAAGCTTTCTTT.

The sample holds a few counts of this clonotype. The rearrangement joins TRBV5-1 to TRBJ2-6, with D perhaps matching TRBD2 (7 bases). V was pared by 2 bases and J by 0 bases, with 15 bases between. The CDR3 totals 18 residues. Per the germline V gene, CDR1 is SGHRS and CDR2 is YFSETQ. The DNA of the CDR3 is TGCGCCAGCAGCTTTAGGGGGGGGATCCTCTCTGGGGCCAACGTCCTGACTTTC. It translates to CASSFRGGILSGANVLTF.

This clonotype was picked up a small number of times. The rearrangement links TRBV20-1 to TRBJ1-4; D may be TRBD1 (5 bases). The CDR3 is made up of 14 amino acids. V was cut by 3 bases and J by 7 bases, with 15 bases left in between. Germline loops: CDR1 DFQATT, CDR2 SNEGSKA (reference sequence). In nucleotides, the CDR3 is TGCAGTGCTAGTGTAGCAGGGAGGTTTGAAAAACTGTTTTTT. Protein sequence: CSASVAGRFEKLFF.

This clonotype was observed a handful of times. The V and J genes are TRBV11-2 and TRBJ2-7, with D possibly being TRBD2 (6 bases). Trimming took 4 bases from V and 2 from J, leaving 15 bases between them. Germline V gives CDR1 SGHAT, CDR2 FQNNGV. The CDR3 length is 15 residues. CDR3 amino acids: CASSSGGGDPYEQYV. The CDR3 DNA follows: TGTGCCAGCAGCTCCGGCGGCGGGGATCCCTACGAGCAGTACGTC.

This chain connects TRBV5-6 to TRBJ1-6; D ambiguous. V gave up 4 bases and J gave up 7 bases, with 9 bases separating them. There are 13 residues in the CDR3. Germline assignment: CDR1 SGHDT and CDR2 YYEEEE. CDR3 nucleotide sequence: TGTGCCAGCAGCGTAACAGACAATTCACCCCTCCACTTT. Residues: CASSVTDNSPLHF. Together with reference TRBV5-6 and TRBJ1-6, the CDR3 gives the full variable domain: DAGVTQSPTHLIKTRGQQVTLRCSPKSGHDTVSWYQQALGQGPQFIFQYYEEEERQRGNFPDRFSGHQFPNYSSELNVNALLLGDSALYLCASSVTDNSPLHFGNGTRLTVT.

This clonotype was counted many times. The rearrangement joins TRBV20-1 to TRBJ2-1; TRBD2 is a possible D gene (5 bases). The CDR3 is made up of 14 amino acids. Deletions cut 3 bases from V and 1 base from J, with 10 bases between. Germline CDR1 is DFQATT and CDR2 is SNEGSKA (reference sequence). The chain's CDR3 is CSASSLASYNEQFF. The CDR3 nucleotides read TGCAGTGCTAGCTCCCTAGCTTCCTACAATGAGCAGTTCTTC.

This chain joins TRBV5-1 and TRBJ2-7, with D uncertain. CDR1 SGHRS and CDR2 YFSETQ come from the germline V gene. V lost 4 bases to trimming and J lost 2 bases, with 25 bases between them. The CDR3 runs 18 residues. CDR3 sequence: CASSPAYTPGPRTYEQYF. The CDR3 DNA reads as TGCGCCAGCAGCCCGGCATATACCCCAGGTCCAAGAACCTACGAGCAGTACTTC.

This clonotype was seen more than once but under ten times. V gene TRBV10-2 combines with J gene TRBJ2-1, with D possibly being TRBD2 (5 bases). The germline gives CDR1 WSHSY, CDR2 SAAADI. Trimming removed 7 bases at V and 6 bases at J, with 10 bases between. The CDR3 has 12 residues. CDR3 sequence: CASTPSRNEQFF. The CDR3 DNA sequence: TGCGCCAGCACTCCTAGCCGCAATGAGCAGTTCTTC.

This clonotype was seen only a few times. V is TRBV7-2 and J is TRBJ2-3, with D tentatively TRBD2 (6 bases). The germline V and J ends were trimmed by 5 bases and 4 bases, with 16 bases remaining between them. The CDR3 sequence is 15 residues long. Germline CDR1 SGHTA, CDR2 FQGNSA. In nucleotides, the CDR3 is TGTGCCAGCAGCCTCCTGCAGTCGGGGGCAGATACGCAGTATTTT. Protein: CASSLLQSGADTQYF.

The genes are TRBV29-1 and TRBJ2-1, with D perhaps given as TRBD1 or TRBD2 (5 bases each). Trimming shortened V by 5 bases and J by 8 bases, and 16 bases separated the two germline ends. The CDR3 totals 13 residues. Germline V lookup: CDR1 SQVTM, CDR2 ANQGSEA. For the CDR3, the DNA is TGCAGCGTTACCAAAGGATGGGGGTATGAGCAGTTCTTC. The encoded protein is CSVTKGWGYEQFF.

The chain joins TRBV15 to TRBJ2-2, with 13 positions matching TRBD2. J gave up 4 bases and V 0 bases, and 2 bases lay outside the gene matches. Germline V gene data show CDR1 as LNHNV and CDR2 as YYDKDF (reference sequence). This CDR3 comprises 17 residues. The CDR3 here is CATSRDRTSGGTGELFF. CDR3 DNA sequence: TGTGCCACCAGCAGAGATAGGACTAGCGGGGGCACCGGGGAGCTGTTTTTT.

This clonotype was counted ten times or more. The chain combines TRBV5-6 with TRBJ2-7; D uncertain. There are 14 residues in the CDR3. CDR1 SGHDT and CDR2 YYEEEE come from the germline V gene. V was shortened by 0 bases and J by 3 bases, with 10 bases between the two germline ends. CDR3 DNA sequence: TGTGCCAGCAGCTTGGGCTTAGCAGACTACGAGCAGTACGTC. This encodes CASSLGLADYEQYV.

This clonotype was observed a few times. The rearrangement links TRBV5-6 to TRBJ2-2, with 8 bases that match TRBD1. The CDR3 extends over 16 amino acids. Germline CDR1 SGHDT, CDR2 YYEEEE. The J segment lost 5 bases and the V segment lost 1 base, leaving 7 bases of the junction unmatched. The CDR3 bases are TGTGCCAGCAGCTTGCCAGGGGGCGCAATGACCGGGGAGCTGTTTTTT. Protein product: CASSLPGGAMTGELFF.

This clonotype was recorded a few times. This chain joins TRBV29-1 and TRBJ1-1; no reliable D call. Trimming took off 6 bases at V and 0 bases at J, with 5 bases between the two ends. CDR3 length: 11 amino acids. Germline V CDR1 and CDR2: SQVTM, ANQGSEA. Written as DNA, the CDR3 is TGCAGCGTAACACTGAACACTGAAGCTTTCTTT. This gives the protein CSVTLNTEAFF. Combining the CDR3 with reference TRBV29-1 and TRBJ1-1 gives the whole variable domain SAVISQKPSRDICQRGTSLTIQCQVDSQVTMMFWYRQQPGQSLTLIATANQGSEATYESGFVIDKFPISRPNLTFSTLTVSNMSPEDSSIYLCSVTLNTEAFFGQGTRLTVV.

V gene TRBV6-1 combines with J gene TRBJ2-7, with D maybe TRBD1 (5 bases). The CDR3 length is 14 residues. The germline CDR1 and CDR2 sequences are MNHNS and SASEGT. V dropped 5 bases and J dropped 2 bases, with 13 bases sitting between them. CDR3 loop: CASSKGKFTYEQYF. Written as DNA, the CDR3 is TGTGCCAGCAGTAAGGGGAAATTCACCTACGAGCAGTACTTC.

This clonotype was observed a handful of times. The rearrangement joins TRBV5-1 to TRBJ2-7, with TRBD2 matching 11 bases. This CDR3 region has 16 residues. In germline, CDR1 is SGHRS, CDR2 YFSETQ. Germline trimming cut 6 bases from V and 5 bases from J; bases unmatched to any gene: 13. The chain's CDR3 is CASKMTSGTVMDEQYF. In nucleotides, the CDR3 is TGCGCCAGCAAGATGACTAGCGGGACGGTCATGGACGAGCAGTACTTC.

On this clonotype itself: A much larger clonotype is one base distant, so this may be a read error. The rearrangement uses TRBV29-1 and TRBJ1-1, with D hard to call. The germline V gene has CDR1 SQVTM and CDR2 ANQGSEA. The CDR3 length is 10 residues. Trimming cost V 7 bases and J 1 base, with 4 bases left between them. The DNA of the CDR3 is TGCAGCGGGGGGAACACTGAAGCTTTCTTT. This sequence encodes CSGGNTEAFF.

This clonotype was found a few times. The chain combines TRBV20-1 with TRBJ2-1, with 9 bases identical to TRBD2. The V gene end was trimmed by 3 bases and the J gene end by 6 bases; junction bases not matched to a gene: 18. CDR1 and CDR2 (germline): DFQATT, SNEGSKA (reference sequence). The CDR3 runs to 18 residues. CDR3 loop: CSASAIAGARTRPNEQFF. Written as DNA, the CDR3 is TGCAGTGCTAGCGCGATAGCGGGAGCCCGCACTCGGCCCAATGAGCAGTTCTTC.

This clonotype was seen more than once but under ten times. The chain has TRBV6-1 and TRBJ2-1; D remains unclear. The CDR3 is made up of 15 amino acids. Trimming removed 6 bases from V and 3 bases from J, with 15 bases in between. Germline V gene lookup returns CDR1 MNHNS and CDR2 SASEGT. CDR3: CASRFNLVDYNEQFF. The CDR3 bases are TGTGCCAGCAGGTTCAATCTGGTGGACTACAATGAGCAGTTCTTC.

This rearrangement joins TRBV12-3 or TRBV12-4 to TRBJ1-2; 9 bases map to TRBD1. The V and J ends lost 1 base and 12 bases, in that order; junction bases with no gene match: 3. This CDR3 has 12 residues. CDR3 residues: CASSLGTGENTF. The DNA for the CDR3 is TGTGCCAGCAGTTTAGGGACAGGGGAAAACACCTTC.

This clonotype was found a few times. V usage is TRBV18 and J usage is TRBJ2-1; the D call may be TRBD1 or TRBD2 (5 bases each). The CDR3 sequence is 13 residues long. Trimming pared 2 bases from V and 10 bases from J, leaving 12 bases between. The germline CDR1 and CDR2 sequences are KGHSH and LQKENI. The DNA of the CDR3 is TGTGCCAGCTCACCAAACGGGGCAATAGAGCAGTTCTTC. It encodes CASSPNGAIEQFF.

This clonotype has just a few counts. The chain uses TRBV5-5 and TRBJ1-2; D gene unclear. The V gene's germline CDR1 is SGHKS and CDR2 YYEKEE (reference sequence). V was clipped by 0 bases and J by 6 bases, with 9 bases between them. The CDR3 contains 13 residues. For the CDR3, the DNA is TGTGCCAGCAGCTTGGAGTCAGCTGATGGCTACACCTTC. Its translation: CASSLESADGYTF.